This TCR beta chain is drawn from a study of blood T cell repertoires in COVID-19. Looking at the study overall: COVID-19 samples from acute and convalescent phases originated in the United States, Italy and Spain. PBMCs, B-cell-depleted T cells, or T cells were the source of the cDNA or gDNA that made up the material.

The V end was cut by 5 bases, the J end by 4 bases, with 15 bases between. Germline loops: CDR1 MDHEN, CDR2 SYDVKM. CDR3 size: 15 residues. Methods used by the authors: Reference gene primer amplification yielded estimated nucleated cell counts. TCRdb's copy holds only in-frame clones and misses some; the assay was immunoSEQ multiplex PCR. The DNA was the basis for D and trimming; V, J and clone size are from that table. The sample records around 170,000 clones, about 74% being singletons. The sample was peripheral blood. The rearrangement joins TRBV28 to TRBJ2-1; TRBD2 is a possible D gene (5 bases). The sequence was collected from a woman older than 75 with acute or convalescent COVID-19. CDR3 nucleotide sequence: TGTGCCAGCAGTCCCCCGGACTTCACTTACAATGAGCAGTTCTTC. Protein sequence: CASSPPDFTYNEQFF.